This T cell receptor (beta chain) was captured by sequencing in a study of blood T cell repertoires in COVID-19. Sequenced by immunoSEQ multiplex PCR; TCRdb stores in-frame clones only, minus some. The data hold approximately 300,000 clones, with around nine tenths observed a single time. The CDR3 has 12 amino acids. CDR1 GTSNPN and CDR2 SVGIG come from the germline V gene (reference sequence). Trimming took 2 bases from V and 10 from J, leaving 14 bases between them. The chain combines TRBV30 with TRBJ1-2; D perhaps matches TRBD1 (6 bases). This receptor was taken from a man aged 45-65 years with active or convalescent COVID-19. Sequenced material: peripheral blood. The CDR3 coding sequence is TGTGCCTGGAGTACCGGACAGACGGACTACACCTTC. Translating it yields CAWSTGQTDYTF. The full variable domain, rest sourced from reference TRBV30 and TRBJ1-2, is SQTIHQWPATLVQPVGSPLSLECTVEGTSNPNLYWYRQAAGRGLQLLFYSVGIGQISSEVPQNLSASRPQDRQFILSSKKLLLSDSGFYLCAWSTGQTDYTFGSGTRLTVV.